This TCR beta chain came from a study of cytomegalovirus exposure and HLA in healthy donors. With 60 Vbeta and 13 Jbeta primers, the PCR was carried out. Assay used: immunoSEQ multiplex PCR; TCRdb lists only in-frame clones, some missing. The sample holds over 130,000 clones, around 60% seen once. V was pared by 2 bases and J by 0 bases, with 8 bases between. This CDR3 has 15 residues. Germline values: CDR1 SGHRS, CDR2 YFSETQ. At collection, donors were nominally healthy, but unrecorded immune exposures were probable. Study-wide points: TCR sequences were mostly rare, though some public TCRs occurred in many donors. The study designated 150 or so TCR beta chains cytomegalovirus-associated.

A note on this clone: Antigen unknown.

The sequence derives from a woman aged 55-75 years in good health and CMV-seropositive. The J gene is TRBJ2-2, the V gene TRBV5-1; D is undetermined. Material: PBMCs. CDR3 DNA sequence: TGCGCCAGCAGCTTTTTCACGGCGAACACCGGGGAGCTGTTTTTT. As protein: CASSFFTANTGELFF.